Below, 24 T cell receptor beta chains from the same sample are listed, as sequenced in a study of T cell changes during pregnancy in multiple sclerosis. This table comes from immunoSEQ multiplex PCR, and its TCRdb copy is limited to in-frame clones, with some not included. The sample contains about 34,000 clones, roughly 89% of which appear only once. The sample here was CD8+ T cells from peripheral blood mononuclear cells, taken in the third trimester of pregnancy. These receptors came from a female donor with multiple sclerosis, enrolled in a pregnancy study.

The chain links TRBV9 to TRBJ1-2; D not certain. The CDR3 has 14 amino acids. V lost 0 bases and J 0 bases, leaving 6 bases between the germline ends. Germline CDR1 reads SGDLS; CDR2 reads YYNGEE. The CDR3 region is CASSVASANYGYTF. The CDR3 region has the DNA TGTGCCAGCAGCGTAGCCAGCGCTAACTATGGCTACACCTTC.

This clone has just one count. This chain uses TRBV4-3 with TRBJ1-2; D is possibly TRBD1 (6 bases). CDR1 is LGHNA, CDR2 YSLEER, per germline. With 1 base removed from V and 4 bases from J, the gap between germline ends came to 13 bases. This CDR3 has 15 residues. The CDR3 loop is CASSQGMGASYGYTF. The CDR3 bases are TGCGCCAGCAGCCAAGGGATGGGGGCGAGCTATGGCTACACCTTC.

The chain recombines TRBV14 with TRBJ1-2; D uncertain. The CDR3 covers 13 residues. V was trimmed by 4 bases and J by 0 bases, leaving 6 bases between them. The germline V gene has CDR1 SGHDN and CDR2 FVKESK. CDR3 coding DNA: TGTGCCAGCAGCCCGGGAGCTAACTATGGCTACACCTTC. This codes for CASSPGANYGYTF.

The genes are TRBV6-5 and TRBJ1-1; possibly TRBD1 for D (5 bases). V lost 4 bases, J lost 1 base, and 13 bases lay in between. Germline lookup yields CDR1 MNHEY and CDR2 SVGAGI. This CDR3 comprises 15 residues. CDR3 in amino acids: CASSWSTGQNTEAFF. In DNA, the CDR3 is TGTGCCAGCAGTTGGTCAACAGGACAGAACACTGAAGCTTTCTTT.

This clone was detected once. V gene TRBV6-1 combines with J gene TRBJ2-5, with TRBD2 as a possible D gene (6 bases). Germline assignment: CDR1 MNHNS and CDR2 SASEGT. CDR3 length: 15 residues. With 6 bases removed from V and 0 bases from J, the gap between germline ends came to 14 bases. The CDR3 protein is CASSDSWDYQETQYF. The CDR3 nucleotides are TGTGCCAGCAGCGATTCCTGGGACTACCAAGAGACCCAGTACTTC.

CDR3 DNA sequence: TGTGCCAGCAGCTTAACTCCCGGGACATCTGGAAACACCATATATTTT. This codes for CASSLTPGTSGNTIYF. This chain uses TRBV7-6 with TRBJ1-3, with a weak D call TRBD1 (6 bases). Germline V CDR1 and CDR2: SGHVS, FNYEAQ. This CDR3 spans 16 amino acids. V was shortened by 2 bases and J by 1 base, with 12 bases between the two germline ends.

The V and J genes are TRBV2 and TRBJ1-2; D call uncertain. The CDR3 is made up of 13 amino acids. Per germline, CDR1 SNHLY and CDR2 FYNNEI. The ends were cut back, 2 bases at V and 4 bases at J, with 8 bases in the middle. CDR3 sequence: CASSEIVRYGYTF. The CDR3 region has the DNA TGTGCCAGCAGTGAAATAGTCCGCTATGGCTACACCTTC.

The chain combines TRBV7-2 with TRBJ1-2; tentatively, D is TRBD1 (5 bases). This CDR3 comprises 14 residues. V was shortened by 9 bases and J by 0 bases, with 14 bases between the two germline ends. Germline CDR1 is SGHTA and CDR2 is FQGNSA. The CDR3 DNA is TGTGCCAGTACAGGTACCGCGGCTAACTATGGCTACACCTTC. It specifies CASTGTAANYGYTF.

The V gene is TRBV6-6, the J gene TRBJ2-3, with 11 bases matching TRBD2. The CDR3 length is 14 residues. Trimming took 7 bases from V and 6 from J; bases not matched to a gene: 6. CDR1 and CDR2 (germline): MNHNY, SVGAGI (reference sequence). This chain's CDR3 is CASNSGGATDTQYF. CDR3 DNA sequence: TGTGCCAGCAATAGCGGGGGGGCAACGGATACGCAGTATTTT.

The chain is built from TRBV5-4 and TRBJ1-6; 7 bases map to TRBD1. J was trimmed by 11 bases and V by 0 bases; bases with no gene match: 8. CDR3 length: 15 residues. CDR1 and CDR2 (germline): SGHNT, YYREEE (reference sequence). The chain's CDR3 is CASSLDPGGGAPLHF. The CDR3 DNA sequence: TGTGCCAGCAGCTTGGATCCAGGGGGTGGTGCACCCCTCCACTTT.

The chain is built from TRBV7-6 and TRBJ2-3; 10 nucleotides match TRBD2. The CDR3 has 15 residues. The junction had 9 bases not matched to a gene; V was cut back by 6 bases and J by 6 bases. Germline assignment: CDR1 SGHVS and CDR2 FNYEAQ. The CDR3 DNA reads as TGTGCCAGCAGTTTTACTAGCGGGGTTGGGGATACGCAGTATTTT. Protein product: CASSFTSGVGDTQYF.

The rearrangement joins TRBV7-2 to TRBJ2-5; 9 nucleotides agree with TRBD1. Germline CDR1 reads SGHTA; CDR2 reads FQGNSA. The CDR3 loop spans 16 amino acids. The junction had 7 bases not matched to a gene; V was cut back by 4 bases and J by 1 base. CDR3: CASSSLGQGVQETQYF. CDR3 sequence (DNA): TGTGCCAGCAGCTCATTGGGACAGGGAGTCCAAGAGACCCAGTACTTC.

The chain has TRBV7-6 and TRBJ1-3; tentatively, D is TRBD1 (6 bases). Germline CDR1 is SGHVS and CDR2 is FNYEAQ. V dropped 2 bases and J dropped 2 bases, with 13 bases sitting between them. The CDR3 is 16 amino acids. Written as DNA, the CDR3 is TGTGCCAGCAGCTTAACAGGGCCTTCGCCTGGAAACACCATATATTTT. Its protein product is CASSLTGPSPGNTIYF.

J is TRBJ2-5 and V is TRBV28; 7 bases match TRBD1. The V segment lost 10 bases and the J segment 4 bases; nucleotides outside the gene matches: 15. The germline gives CDR1 MDHEN, CDR2 SYDVKM. The CDR3 is made up of 15 amino acids. CDR3 sequence (DNA): TGTGCCACCATAATTACAGGGGATGAAACAGAGACCCAGTACTTC. This sequence encodes CATIITGDETETQYF.

This chain uses TRBV18 with TRBJ1-5, with TRBD1 identical over 9 bases. The CDR3 runs to 13 residues. V shed 8 bases, J shed 6 bases, and the junction held 5 bases outside the gene matches. Germline V lookup: CDR1 KGHSH, CDR2 LQKENI. Written as DNA, the CDR3 is TGTGCCAGCGCCGGGACAGGGAGTCAGCCCCAGCATTTT. It is translated as CASAGTGSQPQHF.

This chain connects TRBV19 to TRBJ2-7; the D gene is possibly TRBD2 (6 bases). The CDR3 sequence is 14 residues long. Trimming removed 3 bases at V and 1 base at J, with 10 bases between. The V gene's germline CDR1 is LNHDA and CDR2 SQIVND (reference sequence). CDR3: CASSIRDSSYEQYF. CDR3 DNA sequence: TGTGCCAGTAGTATCCGGGACTCTTCCTACGAGCAGTACTTC.

To note about this clone: At one end the junction does not follow the germline gene, possibly because of a read error. The chain links TRBV7-3 to TRBJ1-1; D is possibly TRBD1 (6 bases). Germline-derived CDR1 and CDR2 are SGHTA and FQGTGA. The CDR3 spans 14 residues. The CDR3 DNA follows: TGTGCCAGCAGCCTAACCGATGTGGGAGGGGGAGCTTTCTTT. Its translation is CASSLTDVGGGAFF.

The V and J genes are TRBV12-5 and TRBJ2-5; TRBD1 matches at 7 bases. The CDR3 extends over 14 amino acids. The germline gives CDR1 LGHNT, CDR2 FRNRAP. V gave up 5 bases and J gave up 1 base; unmatched junction bases: 4. The CDR3 sequence is CASGPRDSQETQYF. The DNA of the CDR3 is TGTGCTAGTGGTCCACGGGACAGCCAAGAGACCCAGTACTTC.

The gene calls are TRBV18 and TRBJ2-1, with 8 bases lining up with TRBD2. CDR3 length equals 16 residues. V gave up 2 bases and J gave up 4 bases; unmatched junction bases: 7. The germline V gene has CDR1 KGHSH and CDR2 LQKENI. The CDR3, as DNA: TGTGCCAGCTCACCAGGGGGACTAGTGTCGTACAATGAGCAGTTCTTC. It encodes CASSPGGLVSYNEQFF.

V gene TRBV6-6 combines with J gene TRBJ2-3, with D possibly matching TRBD2 (5 bases). The CDR3 loop spans 16 amino acids. The germline V gene encodes CDR1 MNHNY and CDR2 SVGAGI (reference sequence). Trimming took off 4 bases at V and 2 bases at J, with 16 bases between the two ends. CDR3 coding DNA: TGTGCCAGCAGTTTCAGCGGCGCTACCTCCACAGATACGCAGTATTTT. Its protein product is CASSFSGATSTDTQYF.

This sequence joins TRBV5-6 and TRBJ1-4, with 7 bases that match TRBD1. The length of the CDR3 is 12 residues. Germline CDR1 and CDR2: SGHDT and YYEEEE. Germline trimming cut 5 bases from V and 8 bases from J; bases unmatched to any gene: 3. The CDR3 here is CASSYRGEKLFF. Here the CDR3 DNA reads TGTGCCAGCAGTTACAGGGGAGAAAAACTGTTTTTT.

This rearrangement joins TRBV5-4 to TRBJ2-2; TRBD1 matches at 9 bases. Unmatched junction bases numbered 7, after V lost 7 bases and J lost 6 bases. Germline-derived CDR1 and CDR2 are SGHNT and YYREEE (reference sequence). This CDR3 is 14 amino acids long. The CDR3 DNA is TGTGCCAGCGGGGGACAGGGTGTACCCGGGGAGCTGTTTTTT. As protein: CASGGQGVPGELFF. Full variable domain (remainder filled in from reference TRBV5-4 and TRBJ2-2): ETGVTQSPTHLIKTRGQQVTLRCSSQSGHNTVSWYQQALGQGPQFIFQYYREEENGRGNFPPRFSGLQFPNYSSELNVNALELDDSALYLCASGGQGVPGELFFGEGSRLTVL.

The DNA for the CDR3 is TGTGCCAGCAGCTTAGTTCCGGGGGGGATTAATCAGCCCCAGCATTTT. Encoded protein: CASSLVPGGINQPQHF. J is TRBJ1-5 and V is TRBV7-6; D perhaps matches TRBD1 (5 bases). Germline lookup yields CDR1 SGHVS and CDR2 FNYEAQ. Trimming cost V 1 base and J 4 bases, with 14 bases left between them. CDR3 size: 16 residues.

The genes are TRBV4-1 and TRBJ2-3; TRBD2 matches 10 bases. This CDR3 has 16 residues. Germline V gene lookup returns CDR1 MGHRA and CDR2 YSYEKL. Germline trimming cut 0 bases from V and 4 bases from J; bases unmatched to any gene: 4. The chain's CDR3 is CASSQEGGTSADTQYF. In DNA form, the CDR3 reads TGCGCCAGCAGCCAAGAAGGAGGGACTAGCGCAGATACGCAGTATTTT.